This passage covers 14 T cell receptor beta chains from one sample sequenced in a study of cytomegalovirus exposure and HLA in healthy donors. 60 Vbeta and 13 Jbeta primers were used in PCR. TCRdb keeps only in-frame clones here, not all; method: immunoSEQ multiplex PCR. The sample carries approximately 130,000 clones, 70% to 85% recorded once. The source material was PBMCs. The receptor source for this set is a man aged 18 to 29 in good health and CMV-seronegative.

The chain couples TRBV15 to TRBJ2-2; D is ambiguous. The germline V gene has CDR1 LNHNV and CDR2 YYDKDF (reference sequence). The V gene lost 3 bases and the J gene lost 0 bases, with 8 bases spanning the gap. CDR3 length equals 15 residues. In DNA form, the CDR3 reads TGTGCCACCAGCAGGGCAACTACGAACACCGGGGAGCTGTTTTTT. Its protein is CATSRATTNTGELFF.

The V call is TRBV6-6, the J call TRBJ1-3; D perhaps matches TRBD1 (6 bases). The CDR3 loop spans 15 amino acids. Germline V gene data show CDR1 as MNHNY and CDR2 as SVGAGI (reference sequence). With 8 bases removed from V and 2 bases from J, the gap between germline ends came to 16 bases. The chain's CDR3 is CASGLGGPPGNTIYF. The CDR3, as DNA: TGTGCCAGCGGCCTGGGGGGGCCACCTGGAAACACCATATATTTT.

This clone showed up just a few times. The chain is built from TRBV10-3 and TRBJ1-2, with 9 nucleotides matching TRBD1. With V trimmed by 0 bases and J by 4 bases, 6 bases remained unmatched. The CDR3 sequence is 16 residues long. The germline gives CDR1 ENHRY, CDR2 SYGVKD. This CDR3 reads CAISESVDRGFYGYTF. CDR3 DNA sequence: TGTGCCATCAGTGAGTCGGTGGACAGGGGATTCTATGGCTACACCTTC.

The chain carries TRBV9 and TRBJ2-7; a possible D gene is TRBD2 (7 bases). The V gene's germline CDR1 is SGDLS and CDR2 YYNGEE. The CDR3 spans 13 residues. V gave up 5 bases and J gave up 5 bases, with 14 bases separating them. DNA for the CDR3: TGTGCCAGCAGTCGGGGGGCTTGGGACGAGCAGTACTTC. Its translation: CASSRGAWDEQYF.

The rearrangement uses TRBV6-5 and TRBJ2-7; 9 bases are a match to TRBD1. This CDR3 has 15 residues. Germline V lookup: CDR1 MNHEY, CDR2 SVGAGI. Trimming cost V 5 bases and J 5 bases; bases outside gene matches: 10. The CDR3 protein is CASSTVQGARNEQYF. The CDR3 DNA follows: TGTGCCAGCAGTACAGTACAGGGGGCGCGGAACGAGCAGTACTTC.

V and J are TRBV19 and TRBJ1-2; perhaps TRBD1 as D (5 bases). The CDR3 sequence is 14 residues long. The germline V and J ends were trimmed by 1 base and 5 bases, with 11 bases remaining between them. Germline CDR1 is LNHDA and CDR2 is SQIVND (reference sequence). The CDR3 DNA follows: TGTGCCAGTAGTATAGGCAGGACATCTTATGGCTACACCTTC. Translating it yields CASSIGRTSYGYTF.

This chain joins TRBV9 and TRBJ1-2; tentatively, D is TRBD1 (6 bases). The CDR3 has 16 residues. Germline CDR1 is SGDLS and CDR2 is YYNGEE. Between the trimmed V and J ends, which lost 0 bases and 4 bases, there was a span of 16 bases. In DNA, the CDR3 is TGTGCCAGCAGCGTAGGTAGTCAGGGGACCGGCTATGGCTACACCTTC. It translates to CASSVGSQGTGYGYTF. Full variable domain (missing parts from reference TRBV9 and TRBJ1-2): DSGVTQTPKHLITATGQRVTLRCSPRSGDLSVYWYQQSLDQGLQFLIQYYNGEERAKGNILERFSAQQFPDLHSELNLSSLELGDSALYFCASSVGSQGTGYGYTFGSGTRLTVV.

This chain connects TRBV7-2 to TRBJ1-1; possible D gene TRBD1, 6 bases. The CDR3 sequence is 17 residues long. V was clipped by 2 bases and J by 0 bases, with 16 bases between them. The germline gives CDR1 SGHTA, CDR2 FQGNSA. The CDR3, as DNA: TGTGCCAGCAGCTTATTCAAGGAGACAGGCTTGAACACTGAAGCTTTCTTT. Its translation is CASSLFKETGLNTEAFF.

This clone has a single count. V is TRBV9 and J is TRBJ2-7; 10 bases match TRBD1. Trimming cost V 3 bases and J 2 bases; bases outside gene matches: 8. Germline V gene data show CDR1 as SGDLS and CDR2 as YYNGEE. The CDR3 extends over 16 amino acids. The CDR3 sequence is CASSENPGQGTYEQYF. The CDR3 region has the DNA TGTGCCAGCAGCGAAAACCCGGGACAGGGGACCTACGAGCAGTACTTC.

The J gene is TRBJ2-1, the V gene TRBV5-4; the match to TRBD1 covers 8 bases. Losses at the gene ends were 6 bases for V and 9 bases for J; bases not matched to a gene: 5. There are 12 residues in the CDR3. Germline V gene sequence: CDR1 SGHNT, CDR2 YYREEE (reference sequence). Written as DNA, the CDR3 is TGTGCCAGCACCCAGGGGGCAGGTGAGCAGTTCTTC. The encoded protein is CASTQGAGEQFF.

The table lists this clone with a count of one. The V call is TRBV6-1, the J call TRBJ2-3; 14 bases fit TRBD2. The CDR3 has 15 amino acids. CDR1 is MNHNS and CDR2 is SASEGT in the germline V gene. Trimming removed 6 bases from V and 4 bases from J; junction bases left unmatched: 3. Written as DNA, the CDR3 is TGTGCCAGCAGCTTGACTAGCGGGGGGGCAGATACGCAGTATTTT. Protein sequence: CASSLTSGGADTQYF.

The genes are TRBV10-3 and TRBJ1-1; D gene uncertain. V gave up 3 bases and J gave up 4 bases, with 15 bases separating them. The CDR3 totals 15 residues. CDR1 ENHRY and CDR2 SYGVKD come from the germline V gene. The DNA of the CDR3 is TGTGCCATCAGTGACCTTTCGGTTGAGGGCACTGAAGCTTTCTTT. This sequence encodes CAISDLSVEGTEAFF.

The rearrangement uses TRBV5-5 and TRBJ2-7; 7 nucleotides match TRBD1. This CDR3 is built from 16 residues. Germline V CDR1 and CDR2: SGHKS, YYEKEE (reference sequence). With 0 bases clipped from V and 7 bases from J, the junction kept 13 bases outside the gene matches. The CDR3 DNA reads TGTGCCAGCAGCTTGGCCAGACAGGGTGGAAGAGGGGAGCAGTACTTC. Translated: CASSLARQGGRGEQYF. The whole variable domain, filled in from reference TRBV5-5 and TRBJ2-7, reads DAGVTQSPTHLIKTRGQQVTLRCSPISGHKSVSWYQQVLGQGPQFIFQYYEKEERGRGNFPDRFSARQFPNYSSELNVNALLLGDSALYLCASSLARQGGRGEQYFGPGTRLTVT.

V and J are TRBV19 and TRBJ2-5; TRBD2 agrees at 8 bases. This CDR3 comprises 15 residues. Germline V gene lookup returns CDR1 LNHDA and CDR2 SQIVND (reference sequence). The J segment lost 1 base and the V segment lost 6 bases, leaving 7 bases of the junction unmatched. This CDR3 reads CASRKYGGVQETQYF. CDR3 DNA: TGTGCCAGTAGAAAATACGGGGGGGTCCAAGAGACCCAGTACTTC.